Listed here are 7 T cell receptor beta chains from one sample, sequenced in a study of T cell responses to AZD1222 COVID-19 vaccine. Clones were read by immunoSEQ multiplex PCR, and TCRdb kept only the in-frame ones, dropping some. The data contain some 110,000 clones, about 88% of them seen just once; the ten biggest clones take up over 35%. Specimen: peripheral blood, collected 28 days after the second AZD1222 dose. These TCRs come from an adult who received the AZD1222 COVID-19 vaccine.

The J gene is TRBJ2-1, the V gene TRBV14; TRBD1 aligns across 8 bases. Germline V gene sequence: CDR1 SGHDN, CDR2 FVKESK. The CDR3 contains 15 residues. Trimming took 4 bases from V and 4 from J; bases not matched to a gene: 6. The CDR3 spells CASSRDRIQYNEQFF. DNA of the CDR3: TGTGCCAGCAGCCGGGACAGGATACAATACAATGAGCAGTTCTTC.

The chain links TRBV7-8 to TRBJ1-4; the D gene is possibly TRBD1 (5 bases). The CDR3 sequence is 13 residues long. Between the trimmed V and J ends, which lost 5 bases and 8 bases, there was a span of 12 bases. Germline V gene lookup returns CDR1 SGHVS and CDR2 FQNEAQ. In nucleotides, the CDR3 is TGTGCCAGCAGCCTAATCCAGGGAGAAAAACTGTTTTTT. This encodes CASSLIQGEKLFF.

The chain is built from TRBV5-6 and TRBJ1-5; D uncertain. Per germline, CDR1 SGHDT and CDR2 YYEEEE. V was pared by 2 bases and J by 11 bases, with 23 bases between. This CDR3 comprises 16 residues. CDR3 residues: CASSFRVGSGIRAQHF. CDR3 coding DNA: TGTGCCAGCAGCTTTAGGGTTGGGTCGGGGATTAGGGCCCAGCATTTT.

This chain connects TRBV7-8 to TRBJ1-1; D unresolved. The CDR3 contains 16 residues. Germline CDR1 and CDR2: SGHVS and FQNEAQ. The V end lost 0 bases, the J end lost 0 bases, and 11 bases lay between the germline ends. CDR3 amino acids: CASSLAHQALNTEAFF. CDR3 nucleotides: TGTGCCAGCAGCTTAGCGCATCAGGCCCTGAACACTGAAGCTTTCTTT.

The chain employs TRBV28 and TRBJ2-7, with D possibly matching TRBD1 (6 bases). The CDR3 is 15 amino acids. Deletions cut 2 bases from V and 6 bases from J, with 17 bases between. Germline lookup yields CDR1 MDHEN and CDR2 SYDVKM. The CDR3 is CASSLGAQGLSEQYF. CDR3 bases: TGTGCCAGCAGTTTAGGAGCCCAGGGGCTATCCGAGCAGTACTTC.

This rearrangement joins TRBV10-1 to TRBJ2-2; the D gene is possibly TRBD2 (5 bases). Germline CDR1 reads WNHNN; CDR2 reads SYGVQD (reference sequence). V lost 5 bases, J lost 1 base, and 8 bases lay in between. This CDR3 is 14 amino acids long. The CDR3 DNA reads TGCGCCAGCAGTCTAGCCCGGAACACCGGGGAGCTGTTTTTT. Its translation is CASSLARNTGELFF.

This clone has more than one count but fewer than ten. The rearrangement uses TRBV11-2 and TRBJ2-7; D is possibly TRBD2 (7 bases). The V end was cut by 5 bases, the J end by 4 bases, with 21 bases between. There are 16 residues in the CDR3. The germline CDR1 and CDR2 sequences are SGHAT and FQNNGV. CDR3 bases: TGTGCCAGCAGCCGAAGGGGGAGGGACTCGTATTACGAGCAGTACTTC. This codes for CASSRRGRDSYYEQYF.